Below, 18 T cell receptor beta chains from the same sample are listed, as sequenced in a study of T cell clonality in common variable immunodeficiency. Sequencing was performed with immunoSEQ multiplex PCR; in TCRdb, only in-frame clones are kept and a portion is missing. The sample gives about 35,000 clones, none seen only once, and the top ten clones hold about 9.9%. The sample comprised peripheral blood mononuclear cells. The receptors were gathered from a person aged 18 to 75 in good health.

This clone was seen more than once but under ten times. The DNA ends 3 residues before the CDR3 does, and the rest of the CDR3 is filled in from the germline J gene. J is TRBJ2-7 and V is TRBV5-1, with D perhaps matching TRBD1 (5 bases). CDR3 length: 16 residues. The V end was cut by 0 bases, the J end by 0 bases, with 13 bases between. CDR1 and CDR2 (germline): SGHRS, YFSETQ. CDR3 in amino acids: CASSLDRTRSSYEQYF. The covered CDR3 bases are TGCGCCAGCAGCTTGGATAGGACAAGAAGCTCCTACGAG.

This clone appeared many times. Read sequence stops 3 residues before the CDR3 end, and the germline J gene provides the missing end. The rearrangement links TRBV5-1 to TRBJ2-7, with 7 bases identical to TRBD1. V gave up 7 bases and J gave up 4 bases; unmatched junction bases: 11. The CDR3 totals 14 residues. Germline V gives CDR1 SGHRS, CDR2 YFSETQ. The CDR3 here is CASSGRQGDYEQYF. The covered CDR3 bases are TGCGCCAGCTCGGGGAGACAGGGAGATTACGAG.

This clone was found many times. Read coverage stops 3 residues before the CDR3 terminus; the germline J gene supplies the remainder. The chain combines TRBV11-3 with TRBJ2-3; D is possibly TRBD1 (6 bases). CDR1 SGHNT and CDR2 YENEEA come from the germline V gene. V lost 5 bases and J 1 base, leaving 13 bases between the germline ends. The CDR3 sequence is 15 residues long. CDR3 in amino acids: CASSPGQRRTDTQYF. Incomplete CDR3 DNA: TGTGCCAGCAGCCCCGGACAGCGACGCACAGATACG.

This clone occurred many times. The missing CDR3 end, 3 residues past where the read stops, is filled in from the germline J gene. The chain links TRBV19 to TRBJ2-1, with 8 nucleotides matching TRBD2. This CDR3 comprises 15 residues. Trimming took 1 base from V and 7 from J; bases not matched to a gene: 6. Germline values: CDR1 LNHDA, CDR2 SQIVND (reference sequence). CDR3 bases read: TGTGCCAGTAGTATAGTCGGAGCGGGAGTTAATGAG. Translating it yields CASSIVGAGVNE. In full, the CDR3 reads CASSIVGAGVNEQFF. The complete variable domain, with remaining parts taken from reference TRBV19 and TRBJ2-1, reads DGGITQSPKYLFRKEGQNVTLSCEQNLNHDAMYWYRQDPGQGLRLIYYSQIVNDFQKGDIAEGYSVSREKKESFPLTVTSAQKNPTAFYLCASSIVGAGVNEQFFGPGTRLTVL.

The table lists this clone with many counts. The read ends 3 residues early relative to the CDR3; the germline J gene fills the gap. The rearrangement links TRBV7-2 to TRBJ1-2; 7 bases are shared with TRBD1. The V and J ends lost 0 bases and 0 bases, in that order; junction bases with no gene match: 1. The CDR3 covers 15 residues. Germline V lookup: CDR1 SGHTA, CDR2 FQGNSA. The part of the CDR3 DNA that was read is TGTGCCAGCAGCTTAGCCGGGACAGCTAACTATGGC. The encoded protein is CASSLAGTANYG. The whole CDR3 sequence reads CASSLAGTANYGYTF. The entire variable domain, with the rest obtained from reference TRBV7-2 and TRBJ1-2, is as follows: GAGVSQSPSNKVTEKGKDVELRCDPISGHTALYWYRQSLGQGLEFLIYFQGNSAPDKSGLPSDRFSAERTGGSVSTLTIQRTQQEDSAVYLCASSLAGTANYGYTFGSGTRLTVV.

This clone occurred many times. The CDR3 extends 3 residues past the end of the read, so its final part is completed from the germline J gene. The chain combines TRBV7-2 with TRBJ1-6, with unresolved D. Trimming removed 2 bases from V and 10 bases from J, with 9 bases in between. Germline V CDR1 and CDR2: SGHTA, FQGNSA. The CDR3 length is 13 residues. The CDR3 bases that were read are TGTGCCAGCAGCTTATTAGAGCGATCACCC. Amino acid sequence: CASSLLERSP. The whole CDR3 sequence is CASSLLERSPLHF.

This clone appeared many times. The read gets to within 3 residues of the CDR3 end, and the germline J gene fills in the rest. Distinct nucleotide sequences in the sample also encode this CDR3. This sequence joins TRBV20-1 and TRBJ1-3; D is unclear. This CDR3 is built from 15 residues. Trimming stripped 0 bases from V and 0 bases from J, with 9 bases between. CDR1 is DFQATT, CDR2 SNEGSKA, per germline (reference sequence). The DNA read from the CDR3 is TGCAGTGCTAGAGACACAGACTACTCTGGAAACACC. Translated, it gives CSARDTDYSGNT. The complete CDR3 protein is CSARDTDYSGNTIYF.

This clone occurred many times. Read data end 3 residues before the CDR3 end; the end is taken from the germline J gene. This sequence joins TRBV28 and TRBJ2-1; 7 nucleotides line up with TRBD1. The CDR3 consists of 14 residues. Trimming took 8 bases from V and 7 from J; bases not matched to a gene: 11. Germline-derived CDR1 and CDR2 are MDHEN and SYDVKM. CDR3 bases read: TGTGCCAGCGGATGGACAGAGGGGGCGAATGAG. Amino acids: CASGWTEGANE. Given in full, the CDR3 is CASGWTEGANEQFF.

This clone was picked up many times. The read ends 3 residues shy of where the CDR3 ends; the end is completed using the germline J gene. The V gene is TRBV7-9, the J gene TRBJ1-4, with 7 bases that match TRBD1. The V and J ends lost 5 bases and 4 bases, in that order; junction bases with no gene match: 7. CDR3 length: 15 amino acids. Germline V gene data show CDR1 as SEHNR and CDR2 as FQNEAQ (reference sequence). The CDR3 loop reads CASSTSGQRNEKLFF. The DNA read from the CDR3 is TGTGCCAGCAGCACCTCGGGACAGCGTAATGAAAAA.

The sample holds many counts of this clone. The CDR3 end falls 3 residues outside the read, so it is completed with the germline J gene. The chain has TRBV30 and TRBJ1-1, with 10 bases lining up with TRBD1. The CDR3 length is 14 residues. CDR1 and CDR2 (germline): GTSNPN, SVGIG (reference sequence). The part of the CDR3 DNA that was read is TGTGCCTGGAGTACGTCCCGGGACAGGGGTCGG. The encoded protein is CAWSTSRDRGR. The CDR3 in full is CAWSTSRDRGRAFF. The whole variable domain, remainder taken from reference TRBV30 and TRBJ1-1, is SQTIHQWPATLVQPVGSPLSLECTVEGTSNPNLYWYRQAAGRGLQLLFYSVGIGQISSEVPQNLSASRPQDRQFILSSKKLLLSDSGFYLCAWSTSRDRGRAFFGQGTRLTVV.

This clone was counted many times. The DNA ends 3 residues before the CDR3 does, and the rest of the CDR3 is filled in from the germline J gene. This chain connects TRBV7-8 to TRBJ2-3, with TRBD1 matching over 9 bases. Germline-derived CDR1 and CDR2 are SGHVS and FQNEAQ. This CDR3 spans 15 amino acids. Incomplete CDR3 DNA: TGTGCCAGCAGCTCAGTCCGGGACAGGGAAGAGACG. This translates into CASSSVRDREET. The whole CDR3 protein reads CASSSVRDREETQYF.

This clone has a count of ten or more. The CDR3 goes on 3 residues after the read ends, and that part is filled in from the germline J gene. The chain joins TRBV7-9 to TRBJ2-5; 7 bases are shared with TRBD1. In germline, CDR1 is SEHNR, CDR2 FQNEAQ (reference sequence). The CDR3 extends over 15 amino acids. V was pared by 5 bases and J by 5 bases, with 11 bases of the junction left unmatched. The CDR3 bases that were read are TGTGCCAGCAGCATAAAAACAGGGGTCAGCGAGACC. Encoded protein: CASSIKTGVSET. The full CDR3 reads CASSIKTGVSETQYF. Variable domain in full (rest from reference TRBV7-9 and TRBJ2-5): DTGVSQNPRHKITKRGQNVTFRCDPISEHNRLYWYRQTLGQGPEFLTYFQNEAQLEKSRLLSDRFSAERPKGSFSTLEIQRTEQGDSAMYLCASSIKTGVSETQYFGPGTRLLVL.

This clone is medium-sized. The part of the CDR3 DNA that was read is TGCAGTGCAAGGACTAGCGGCTCCTACAATGAG. It yields the protein CSARTSGSYNE. The whole CDR3 protein reads CSARTSGSYNEQFF. The rearrangement uses TRBV20-1 and TRBJ2-1, with 10 positions matching TRBD2. The read comes to an end 3 residues before the CDR3 does, leaving the germline J gene to fill in the end. The J segment lost 0 bases and the V segment lost 6 bases, leaving 2 bases of the junction unmatched. The CDR3 is made up of 14 amino acids. Germline CDR1 DFQATT, CDR2 SNEGSKA (reference sequence).

This clone came up many times. The read falls 3 residues short of the CDR3 end, and the missing part is taken from the germline J gene. The chain recombines TRBV18 with TRBJ2-3, with 11 positions matching TRBD1. The trim removed 8 bases at V and 0 bases at J, leaving 7 bases unmatched. CDR1 and CDR2 (germline): KGHSH, LQKENI. The CDR3 runs to 16 residues. CDR3 in amino acids: CASTPDRGRSTDTQYF. CDR3 DNA, as far as it was read: TGTGCCAGCACCCCGGACAGGGGGCGGAGCACAGATACG.

With respect to this clone: The read stops 3 residues short of the end of the CDR3; the missing end is completed from the germline J gene. This rearrangement joins TRBV27 to TRBJ2-7; 7 nucleotides line up with TRBD2. Trimming removed 3 bases from V and 3 bases from J; junction bases left unmatched: 5. The CDR3 length is 14 residues. In germline, CDR1 is MNHEY, CDR2 SMNVEV (reference sequence). The CDR3 DNA, read in part, is TGTGCCAGCAGTTTGGGGGGGAGAGTCTACGAG. The encoded protein is CASSLGGRVYE. From start to end, the CDR3 is CASSLGGRVYEQYF.

At least ten counts were recorded for this clone. The read ends 3 residues before the CDR3 terminus; that terminus is restored from the germline J gene. This chain joins TRBV19 and TRBJ1-2, with TRBD1 matching 8 bases. The CDR3 has 14 residues. Germline CDR1 and CDR2: LNHDA and SQIVND (reference sequence). Trimming cost V 5 bases and J 6 bases; bases outside gene matches: 8. CDR3: CASSQGAKANGYTF. CDR3 bases read: TGTGCCAGTAGTCAGGGGGCGAAGGCTAATGGC. Based on the CDR3 plus reference TRBV19 and TRBJ1-2, the full variable domain is DGGITQSPKYLFRKEGQNVTLSCEQNLNHDAMYWYRQDPGQGLRLIYYSQIVNDFQKGDIAEGYSVSREKKESFPLTVTSAQKNPTAFYLCASSQGAKANGYTFGSGTRLTVV.

This clone was counted ten times or more. The CDR3: CASSPMASGSAGANVLTF. CDR3 DNA, as far as it was read: TGTGCCAGCTCACCAATGGCTAGCGGGAGCGCGGGGGCCAACGTC. The V call is TRBV18, the J call TRBJ2-6; 10 bases align to TRBD2. The read falls 3 residues short of the CDR3 end, and the missing part is taken from the germline J gene. This CDR3 is built from 18 residues. Germline V gene sequence: CDR1 KGHSH, CDR2 LQKENI. Trimming removed 2 bases from V and 4 bases from J; junction bases left unmatched: 8.

Of note for this clone: Read data end 3 residues before the CDR3 end; the end is taken from the germline J gene. Other DNA sequences within the sample encode an identical CDR3. This chain uses TRBV18 with TRBJ2-5, with 10 bases identical to TRBD2. CDR1 is KGHSH and CDR2 is LQKENI in the germline V gene. The length of the CDR3 is 16 residues. The V segment lost 6 bases and the J segment 2 bases; nucleotides outside the gene matches: 9. This CDR3 is CASSPLQAGGQETQYF. The part of the CDR3 DNA that was read is TGTGCCAGCTCCCCCCTTCAAGCGGGAGGGCAAGAGACC.